This T cell receptor beta chain came from a study of read filtering for tumor transcriptome and immune sequencing. Study-level background: After DNase treatment, RNA was made into whole-transcriptome libraries. Study-wide results and limits: In IR-seq, single-read clonotypes were roughly 80% of clonotypes but around 3.2% of reads.

Losses at the gene ends were 4 bases for V and 8 bases for J; bases not matched to a gene: 9. This CDR3 region has 15 residues. The germline CDR1 and CDR2 sequences are SGHRS and YFSETQ. This clonotype was counted many times. Its specificity is unknown. The library was built from about 370 ng RNA with molecular barcoded adaptors for alpha/delta and beta/gamma chains. TCRdb itself ran the reads through MiXCR, one entry per CDR3 protein. Among tens of thousands of distinct CDR3 sequences listed, about 20% were seen once. The clonotype comes from a donor at least 40 years old with multiple myeloma. Input material: a population of CD138-negative cells sorted from bone marrow. V and J are TRBV5-1 and TRBJ1-5; 10 bases are shared with TRBD1. The CDR3 here is CASSNGTGDLEPQHF. For the CDR3, the DNA is TGCGCCAGCAGCAACGGGACAGGGGATTTGGAGCCCCAGCATTTT.